The present T cell receptor beta chain was sequenced within a study of graft-versus-host responses after intestinal transplantation. Study details: Every one of the recipients received anti-thymocyte globulin induction and afterwards took tacrolimus and steroids for roughly three years. Whole-study results and caveats: Circulating GvH clones peaking coincided with falling HvG clones soon after transplant. Within the allografts of patients who had graft-donor T cell macrochimerism, graft-versus-host to host-versus-graft clonal ratios were high.

The protocol was immunoSEQ multiplex PCR, while the TCRdb copy is restricted to in-frame clones and leaves out a portion. The top ten clones hold 7% to 8% of a sample with approximately 4,000 clones, under 75% of them seen once. In germline, CDR1 is MNHEY, CDR2 SMNVEV (reference sequence). With V trimmed by 8 bases and J by 1 base, 2 bases remained unmatched. This CDR3 is 13 amino acids long. This clone appeared once. Its antigen is undetermined. Processing released intraepithelial and lamina propria lymphocytes from the graft tissue. This sequence originates from a human patient who received an intestinal transplant, so some T cells may come from the graft donor. Specimen: ileum tissue, collected 17 days after transplant. The J gene is TRBJ1-2, the V gene TRBV27; 9 bases are shared with TRBD1. CDR3 residues: CASGTGFNYGYTF. CDR3 DNA sequence: TGTGCCAGCGGGACAGGGTTTAACTATGGCTACACCTTC.